This T cell receptor beta chain was identified in a study of vaccination effects on CD4 cells after COVID-19. Sequencing used immunoSEQ multiplex PCR; TCRdb keeps in-frame clones, though not all of them. The sample has some 19,000 clones, roughly two thirds seen once. Antigen-specific CD4+ T cells were expanded with viral peptide pools in the ViraFEST assay before sequencing. Subsequent to roughly 10 days of culture, CD4+ T cells were isolated. Among the vaccine recipients, none had a prior SARS-CoV-2 infection, and nucleocapsid antibodies were negative. Wells of around 2 million PBMC each were grown with about 9.8 IU/ml IL-2 and around 10 ug/ml peptides. Half the medium was swapped for IL-2 medium on days 3 and 7. About this clone: The antigen remains undetermined.

The germline CDR1 and CDR2 sequences are LNHDA and SQIVND (reference sequence). The CDR3 loop spans 14 amino acids. V lost 6 bases and J lost 8, with 16 bases in between. The source of this sequence is a human donor who received a COVID-19 vaccine. Sequencing was performed on CD4+ T cells from PBMCs cultured with HCoV-NL63 spike peptides, taken before COVID-19 vaccination. The V call is TRBV19, the J call TRBJ2-2; possible D gene TRBD2, 6 bases. The CDR3 is CASSPTGVRGELFF. The CDR3 DNA sequence: TGTGCCAGTAGCCCGACGGGGGTACGGGGGGAGCTGTTTTTT.